A selection of T cell receptor beta chains follows, all from one sample in a study of T cell responses to AZD1222 COVID-19 vaccine. TCRdb's copy holds only in-frame clones and misses some; the assay was immunoSEQ multiplex PCR. The sample gives roughly 200,000 clones, about nine tenths of which show up once; around 3.6% is in the top ten. Here the sequenced sample was peripheral blood, taken 28 days after the second AZD1222 dose. All receptors derive from an adult who received the AZD1222 COVID-19 vaccine. Both conserved end residues are part of each CDR3. A D gene is named only where the DNA matches it firmly. A row's size may be missing; if present it is once, few, many or a size class.

>TRBV3-1/TRBV3-2|TRBD1|TRBJ2-5|NA
TGTGCCAGCAGCCAGCGGGACAGGGCGGAGACCCAGTACTTC
CASSQRDRAETQYF
>TRBV29-1|NA|TRBJ1-5|NA
TGCAGCGTTTCGCCAGATTCTGGTCAGCCCCAGCATTTT
CSVSPDSGQPQHF
>TRBV28|TRBD1|TRBJ1-5|NA
TGTGCCAGCAGTCCCCCGACAGGGCACAATCAGCCCCAGCATTTT
CASSPPTGHNQPQHF
>TRBV18|TRBD1|TRBJ2-4|NA
TGTGCCAGCTCACCACCAAACAGGGGTGAAAACATTCAGTACTTC
CASSPPNRGENIQYF
>TRBV5-1|TRBD1|TRBJ2-7|NA
TGCGCCAGCAGCATAGACTCAGGGGGCGCCGAGCAGTACTTC
CASSIDSGGAEQYF
>TRBV27|TRBD1|TRBJ1-6|NA
TGTGCCAGCAGTTTGCGGGACAGGGGTAATTCACCCCTCCACTTT
CASSLRDRGNSPLHF
>TRBV7-6|TRBD2|TRBJ2-2|NA
TGTGCCAGCAGCTTAGAACCGGGAGGGGCCACCGGGGAGCTGTTTTTT
CASSLEPGGATGELFF
>TRBV4-1|NA|TRBJ2-3|NA
TGCGCCAGCAGCCAAGTGGTAGATACGCAGTATTTT
CASSQVVDTQYF
>TRBV11-3|TRBD1|TRBJ1-6|few
TGTGCCAGCAGCGCAGGGGACAGAATTAATTCACCCCTCCACTTT
CASSAGDRINSPLHF
>TRBV11-3|NA|TRBJ1-1|NA
TGTGCCAGCAGCTTAGACGGGACGAGCGAAGCTTTCTTT
CASSLDGTSEAFF
>TRBV18|NA|TRBJ1-5|NA
TGTGCCAGCTCACCAGATAGCAATCAGCCCCAGCATTTT
CASSPDSNQPQHF
>TRBV25-1|TRBD1|TRBJ2-2|NA
TGTGCCAGCAGTGAATTAGGGACAGCAACCGGGGAGCTGTTTTTT
CASSELGTATGELFF
>TRBV6-5|NA|TRBJ1-2|once
TGTGCCAGCAGCCACGAGGATGGCTACACCTTC
CASSHEDGYTF
>TRBV5-1|NA|TRBJ2-1|NA
TGCGCCAGCAGCTTGTGGAGTTTGGGGAATGAGCAGTTCTTC
CASSLWSLGNEQFF
>TRBV2|TRBD1|TRBJ2-5|NA
TGTGCCAGCAGTGCACCATCCGTGACAGGGAGAGAGACCCAGTACTTC
CASSAPSVTGRETQYF
>TRBV30|NA|TRBJ1-1|NA
TGTGCCTGGAGTAGGGCCCTGAACACTGAAGCTTTCTTT
CAWSRALNTEAFF
>TRBV30|NA|TRBJ1-6|NA
TGTGCCTGGGAGCGGGAGAATTCACCCCTCCACTTT
CAWERENSPLHF
>TRBV5-1|NA|TRBJ2-7|NA
TGCGCCAGCAGCTTGACCTCCCTGGCCTACGAGCAGTACTTC
CASSLTSLAYEQYF
>TRBV29-1|NA|TRBJ1-2|NA
TGCAGCGTTGTTAGGAGCCAGACCCATGGATATGGCTACACCTTC
CSVVRSQTHGYGYTF
>TRBV2|TRBD2|TRBJ2-7|NA
TGTGCCAGCAAGGCGCGGGAGGCCTACGAGCAGTACTTC
CASKAREAYEQYF
>TRBV19|NA|TRBJ2-5|NA
TGTGCCAGTCAGGTCGAAGAGACCCAGTACTTC
CASQVEETQYF
>TRBV28|TRBD1|TRBJ1-5|NA
TGTGCCAGCAACCGACAGGGGAGAAGCAATCAGCCCCAGCATTTT
CASNRQGRSNQPQHF
>TRBV3-1/TRBV3-2|NA|TRBJ2-7|NA
TGTGCCAGCAGCCAAGAAGGGTCCTCCTACGAGCAGTACTTC
CASSQEGSSYEQYF
>TRBV19|TRBD1|TRBJ1-2|NA
TGTGCCAGTACCACGACAGGGGGCAACTATGGCTACACCTTC
CASTTTGGNYGYTF
>TRBV9|NA|TRBJ1-2|NA
TGTGCCAGCAGTCTCAGGGGAGGTGGCTACACCTTC
CASSLRGGGYTF
>TRBV21-1|NA|TRBJ2-5|NA
TGTGCCCCCCGCCTCAACCAAGAGACCCAGTACTTC
CAPRLNQETQYF
>TRBV6-6|NA|TRBJ2-3|NA
TGTGCCAGCAGTCTTAGGCTGGATACGCAGTATTTT
CASSLRLDTQYF
>TRBV2|NA|TRBJ2-7|NA
TGTGCCAGCAGTGAGCCAGACACCTACGAGCAGTACTTC
CASSEPDTYEQYF
>TRBV11-2|NA|TRBJ2-2|NA
TGTGCCAGCAGCTTAGTCTCGCCCCCCAAGCTGGGGCTGTTTTTT
CASSLVSPPKLGLFF
>TRBV30|NA|TRBJ2-5|NA
TGTGCCTGGATGTCGCTGGAGACCCAGTACTTC
CAWMSLETQYF
>TRBV24-1|NA|TRBJ2-7|NA
TGTGCCACCAGTGAGGCGAACAGACCCTACGAGCAGTACTTC
CATSEANRPYEQYF